This T cell receptor (beta chain) was identified in a study of monozygotic twins with inflammatory bowel disease. The study, taken as a whole, reports: Healthy twins showed more clonotype sharing with others than IBD patients, especially patients with disease activity. Immunosuppressive treatment differences may have increased patient repertoire variability. Inverse Simpson values showed less TCRbeta diversity in IBD patients than in their healthy co-twins.

On this clonotype: Its target is unknown.

This CDR3 has 15 amino acids. Germline V gene sequence: CDR1 KGHSH, CDR2 LQKENI. TCR libraries each used 3,000 to 4,000 ng of total RNA. TCRdb reprocessed the 5' RACE reads and keeps a single row for each CDR3 protein, giving no DNA. The sample holds fewer than 450,000 distinct CDR3 sequences. The sequence came from a human donor with ulcerative colitis or Crohn's disease, or a healthy co-twin of an affected twin (not recorded which). V usage is TRBV18 and J usage is TRBJ2-5. Sequencing input: blood. The CDR3 is CASSPRRAAQETQYF.